Shown below are 22 T cell receptor beta chains from a single sample sequenced in a study of preoperative IRX-2 immunotherapy in early breast cancer. The assay was immunoSEQ multiplex PCR, and TCRdb's table has in-frame clones only and misses some. The sample lists approximately 20,000 clones, approximately 86% occurring once. Treatment in this sample: preoperative locoregional IRX-2 cytokine immunotherapy. The sequencing used lymph node tissue, collected after IRX-2 immunotherapy. The source of these receptors is a human donor with breast cancer.

A single count supports this clone. The V call is TRBV19, the J call TRBJ2-1; possibly TRBD1 for D (6 bases). The CDR3 is 12 amino acids. V was cut by 4 bases and J by 9 bases, with 10 bases left in between. The germline V gene has CDR1 LNHDA and CDR2 SQIVND (reference sequence). In DNA form, the CDR3 reads TGTGCCAGTAGTACCTCAGGGGCTGAGCAGTTCTTC. Amino acid sequence: CASSTSGAEQFF. Full variable domain (rest looked up from reference TRBV19 and TRBJ2-1): DGGITQSPKYLFRKEGQNVTLSCEQNLNHDAMYWYRQDPGQGLRLIYYSQIVNDFQKGDIAEGYSVSREKKESFPLTVTSAQKNPTAFYLCASSTSGAEQFFGPGTRLTVL.

The gene calls are TRBV14 and TRBJ2-1; 9 nucleotides agree with TRBD2. Germline V gene data show CDR1 as SGHDN and CDR2 as FVKESK. Trimming at V came to 1 base and at J to 13 bases, leaving 11 bases not matched to a gene. This CDR3 region has 15 residues. CDR3 sequence (DNA): TGTGCCAGCAGCCAAGTCAGGGGTGATCTAGCGGGACAGTTCTTC. The encoded protein is CASSQVRGDLAGQFF.

V is TRBV30 and J is TRBJ1-1; D remains ambiguous. The length of the CDR3 is 13 residues. Between the trimmed V and J ends, which lost 0 bases and 4 bases, there was a span of 9 bases. The V gene's germline CDR1 is GTSNPN and CDR2 SVGIG (reference sequence). CDR3 nucleotides: TGTGCCTGGAGTGTTAAAAGTGGCACTGAAGCTTTCTTT. Protein product: CAWSVKSGTEAFF.

The chain recombines TRBV29-1 with TRBJ2-7; possible D gene TRBD2, 6 bases. The V gene's germline CDR1 is SQVTM and CDR2 ANQGSEA. The CDR3 loop spans 13 amino acids. Trimming pared 7 bases from V and 2 bases from J, leaving 15 bases between. The CDR3 bases are TGCAGCGCAGTTGGAGGGTTCCCCTACGAGCAGTACTTC. Encoded protein: CSAVGGFPYEQYF.

The chain has TRBV7-5 and TRBJ1-3; TRBD1, the D gene given by the table, was not confirmed from the DNA. TRBV7-5 is listed as a pseudogene. This CDR3 contains 16 residues. CDR3 in amino acids: CASSLGGANSGNTIYF. CDR3 sequence (DNA): TGTGCCAGCAGCTTAGGTGGGGCCAACTCTGGAAACACCATATATTTT.

V usage is TRBV4-1 and J usage is TRBJ1-2; D may be TRBD1 (5 bases). The CDR3 consists of 16 residues. Trimming pared 1 base from V and 7 bases from J, leaving 19 bases between. The germline V gene encodes CDR1 MGHRA and CDR2 YSYEKL. CDR3 coding DNA: TGCGCCAGCAGCCAAGGGGCCCGGGGCAGGACGTCTGGCTACACCTTC. Its protein product is CASSQGARGRTSGYTF.

The rearrangement uses TRBV5-1 and TRBJ2-2, with 9 bases matching TRBD2. This CDR3 has 14 residues. V trimming: 2 bases; J trimming: 7 bases; junction bases outside the gene matches: 3. The germline CDR1 and CDR2 sequences are SGHRS and YFSETQ. In nucleotides, the CDR3 is TGCGCCAGCAGCTTTTCTAGCGGGGTCGGGGAGCTGTTTTTT. This encodes CASSFSSGVGELFF.

About this clone: One end of the junction fails to match germline, which may point to a read error. The chain joins TRBV19 to TRBJ1-6; D possibly corresponds to TRBD1 (5 bases). The CDR3 covers 15 residues. Germline CDR1 is LNHDA and CDR2 is SQIVND (reference sequence). The CDR3 region is CASSIRGIYNSPLHF. CDR3 nucleotide sequence: TGTGCCAGCAGTATTCGGGGGATCTATAATTCACCCCTCCACTTT.

The gene calls are TRBV6-8 and TRBJ1-5, with a weak D call TRBD1 (6 bases). The CDR3 is 17 amino acids. V lost 0 bases, J lost 1 base, and 13 bases lay in between. Germline V gene lookup returns CDR1 MNHGY and CDR2 SAAAGT. CDR3 DNA sequence: TGTGCCAGCAGTTACTCGATACAGGGTAGAAGCAATCAGCCCCAGCATTTT. It codes for CASSYSIQGRSNQPQHF.

The rearrangement links TRBV5-1 to TRBJ1-3; 10 bases fit TRBD1. This CDR3 contains 16 residues. The V segment lost 3 bases and the J segment 8 bases; nucleotides outside the gene matches: 11. Per the germline V gene, CDR1 is SGHRS and CDR2 is YFSETQ. CDR3 loop: CASSWRGTGERDTIYF. The CDR3 nucleotides read TGCGCCAGCAGCTGGAGAGGGACAGGGGAACGGGACACCATATATTTT. Combining the CDR3 with reference TRBV5-1 and TRBJ1-3 gives the whole variable domain KAGVTQTPRYLIKTRGQQVTLSCSPISGHRSVSWYQQTPGQGLQFLFEYFSETQRNKGNFPGRFSGRQFSNSRSEMNVSTLELGDSALYLCASSWRGTGERDTIYFGEGSWLTVV.

The CDR3 protein is CASSMWGRRSSYEQYF. In DNA form, the CDR3 reads TGTGCCAGTAGTATGTGGGGGCGCAGGTCCTCCTACGAGCAGTACTTC. The genes are TRBV19 and TRBJ2-7; D is perhaps TRBD1 (6 bases). Trimming took 3 bases from V and 0 from J, leaving 15 bases between them. This CDR3 contains 16 residues. Germline V CDR1 and CDR2: LNHDA, SQIVND (reference sequence). Full variable domain (missing parts from reference TRBV19 and TRBJ2-7): DGGITQSPKYLFRKEGQNVTLSCEQNLNHDAMYWYRQDPGQGLRLIYYSQIVNDFQKGDIAEGYSVSREKKESFPLTVTSAQKNPTAFYLCASSMWGRRSSYEQYFGPGTRLTVT.

The J gene is TRBJ2-1, the V gene TRBV6-8; 9 nucleotides agree with TRBD2. Trimming removed 2 bases from V and 7 bases from J; junction bases left unmatched: 6. Germline CDR1 MNHGY, CDR2 SAAAGT. There are 15 residues in the CDR3. The CDR3 protein is CASSYRVAGDNEQFF. CDR3 coding DNA: TGTGCCAGCAGTTACAGAGTAGCGGGAGATAATGAGCAGTTCTTC.

The chain is built from TRBV19 and TRBJ1-4, with 7 bases identical to TRBD1. V lost 3 bases and J lost 5; bases outside the gene matches: 6. The CDR3 runs 15 residues. Germline V gene lookup returns CDR1 LNHDA and CDR2 SQIVND (reference sequence). This CDR3 reads CASSILGQWNEKLFF. DNA of the CDR3: TGTGCCAGTAGTATCTTGGGACAGTGGAATGAAAAACTGTTTTTT. Based on the CDR3 plus reference TRBV19 and TRBJ1-4, the full variable domain is DGGITQSPKYLFRKEGQNVTLSCEQNLNHDAMYWYRQDPGQGLRLIYYSQIVNDFQKGDIAEGYSVSREKKESFPLTVTSAQKNPTAFYLCASSILGQWNEKLFFGSGTQLSVL.

This sequence joins TRBV10-2 and TRBJ2-1; TRBD2 matches 10 bases. Germline V CDR1 and CDR2: WSHSY, SAAADI. The V segment lost 2 bases and the J segment 13 bases; nucleotides outside the gene matches: 5. There are 13 residues in the CDR3. The CDR3 here is CASSEGLAVPQFF. The DNA for the CDR3 is TGCGCCAGCAGTGAGGGACTAGCGGTCCCCCAGTTCTTC.

The chain uses TRBV25-1 and TRBJ2-2; the match to TRBD1 covers 9 bases. The V gene's germline CDR1 is MGHDK and CDR2 SYGVNS. This CDR3 contains 17 residues. J was trimmed by 6 bases and V by 6 bases; bases with no gene match: 14. This CDR3 is CASRGTGGVGFPGELFF. Here the CDR3 DNA reads TGTGCCAGCAGGGGAACAGGGGGCGTTGGATTTCCCGGGGAGCTGTTTTTT.

This clone has just a few counts. The chain carries TRBV19 and TRBJ2-6; D is ambiguous. Germline V gene lookup returns CDR1 LNHDA and CDR2 SQIVND (reference sequence). This CDR3 region has 14 residues. V shed 4 bases and J shed 0 bases, with 4 bases lying between them. The CDR3 coding sequence is TGTGCCAGTAGTAAGAGCTCTGGGGCCAACGTCCTGACTTTC. This codes for CASSKSSGANVLTF.

V is TRBV6-8 and J is TRBJ1-6, with 7 bases identical to TRBD1. V shed 7 bases, J shed 9 bases, and the junction held 9 bases outside the gene matches. The CDR3 contains 14 residues. Germline V CDR1 and CDR2: MNHGY, SAAAGT. The chain's CDR3 is CASTQQGLVSPLHF. CDR3 sequence (DNA): TGTGCCAGCACTCAACAGGGGCTGGTTTCACCCCTCCACTTT.

The chain recombines TRBV6-8 with TRBJ1-5; D call uncertain. The germline CDR1 and CDR2 sequences are MNHGY and SAAAGT. The CDR3 spans 13 residues. Trimming took off 8 bases at V and 6 bases at J, with 14 bases between the two ends. The CDR3 spells CASEGGRGQPQHF. CDR3 in DNA: TGTGCCAGCGAGGGTGGGCGGGGTCAGCCCCAGCATTTT.

The chain employs TRBV18 and TRBJ2-1, with TRBD2 identical over 15 bases. Germline CDR1 is KGHSH and CDR2 is LQKENI. CDR3 length equals 16 residues. J was trimmed by 9 bases and V by 2 bases; bases with no gene match: 5. In DNA form, the CDR3 reads TGTGCCAGCTCACCAGGGACTAGCGGGGGGTATGGTGAGCAGTTCTTC. Protein product: CASSPGTSGGYGEQFF. The whole variable domain, remainder taken from reference TRBV18 and TRBJ2-1, is NAGVMQNPRHLVRRRGQEARLRCSPMKGHSHVYWYRQLPEEGLKFMVYLQKENIIDESGMPKERFSAEFPKEGPSILRIQQVVRGDSAAYFCASSPGTSGGYGEQFFGPGTRLTVL.

The chain links TRBV19 to TRBJ1-4; D gene uncertain. The CDR3 is 14 residues long. The V end was cut by 2 bases, the J end by 8 bases, with 12 bases between. The germline V gene has CDR1 LNHDA and CDR2 SQIVND (reference sequence). In DNA, the CDR3 is TGTGCCAGTAGTATATTGCTGTTTGCGGAAAAACTGTTTTTT. Protein sequence: CASSILLFAEKLFF. Full variable domain (outside the CDR3, taken from reference TRBV19 and TRBJ1-4): DGGITQSPKYLFRKEGQNVTLSCEQNLNHDAMYWYRQDPGQGLRLIYYSQIVNDFQKGDIAEGYSVSREKKESFPLTVTSAQKNPTAFYLCASSILLFAEKLFFGSGTQLSVL.

This clone occurred once. This chain connects TRBV6-8 to TRBJ1-5; D gene ambiguous. CDR3 size: 14 residues. CDR1 and CDR2 from the germline V gene are MNHGY and SAAAGT. V shed 5 bases and J shed 3 bases, with 11 bases lying between them. CDR3 in DNA: TGTGCCAGCAGTCCCGGTTGGGACAATCAGCCCCAGCATTTT. Translating it yields CASSPGWDNQPQHF.

The chain joins TRBV27 to TRBJ2-7, with D perhaps TRBD1 (6 bases). This CDR3 region has 12 residues. The germline V and J ends were trimmed by 3 bases and 12 bases, with 15 bases remaining between them. The germline gives CDR1 MNHEY, CDR2 SMNVEV (reference sequence). The CDR3 sequence is CASSFSGQPMYF. The CDR3 nucleotides read TGTGCCAGCAGTTTTAGTGGACAGCCGATGTACTTC.